These T cell receptor beta chains were read from a single sample in a study of response to subunit inactivated influenza vaccine. TCRdb reprocessed the RT-PCR reads with MiXCR, giving one entry per CDR3 protein. The sample lists hundreds of thousands of distinct CDR3 sequences; approximately 7.7% were seen once. The source was PBMCs from blood, collected about 24 months after vaccination. The receptors were gathered from a man between 50 and 75 years old who received an inactivated influenza vaccine. The CDR3 runs from the conserved cysteine through the conserved F or W. Each record gives: V gene, D gene, J gene, clone size, CDR3 length, CDR3 DNA, CDR3 protein. A D gene is named only where the DNA matches it firmly. Clone size is shown for a subset of rows, as once, few, many or a class of expanded clone.

TRBV5-6	TRBD1	TRBJ1-5	.	15	TGTGCCAGCAGCCCAGGGGGGTTTGGCAATCAGCCCCAGCATTTT	CASSPGGFGNQPQHF
TRBV20-1	.	TRBJ1-1	many	14	TGCAGTGCTACCCCCCGGGGGCGCTCTACTGAAGCTTTCTTT	CSATPRGRSTEAFF
TRBV29-1	.	TRBJ2-7	.	14	TGCAGCGTTCGACAGGCGGCCACTTACGGCGAGCAGTACTTC	CSVRQAATYGEQYF
TRBV27	.	TRBJ2-7	.	16	TGTGCCAGCAGTCCCCAGGGAAGGGGGGGCTTGTACGAGCAGTACTTC	CASSPQGRGGLYEQYF
TRBV20-1	TRBD1	TRBJ2-3	.	15	TGCAGTGCTAGACGACAGGGGGCCGGCACAGATACGCAGTATTTT	CSARRQGAGTDTQYF
TRBV12-3/TRBV12-4	.	TRBJ2-1	few	15	TGTGCCAGCAACCCACGGGCGCCCTTCTACAATGAGCAGTTCTTC	CASNPRAPFYNEQFF
TRBV27	TRBD1	TRBJ2-7	.	16	TGTGCCAGCAGGAAGGACAGGGCCCCGTCCTCCTACGAGCAGTACTTC	CASRKDRAPSSYEQYF
TRBV7-8	TRBD2	TRBJ2-1	many	17	TGTGCCAGCAGCCCCGAGCGGGGGGGCATATCCTCCAATGAGCAGTTCTTC	CASSPERGGISSNEQFF
TRBV10-3	TRBD1	TRBJ1-2	few	14	TGTGCCATCAGTGAGGGGCAGGGGGCCAAAGGCTACACCTTC	CAISEGQGAKGYTF
TRBV10-3	TRBD2	TRBJ2-1	few	16	TGTGCCATCAGTGGAATCTGGCTAGCGGGAGTCTCTGAGCAGTTCTTC	CAISGIWLAGVSEQFF
TRBV20-1	TRBD1	TRBJ2-1	.	14	TGCAGCCCTAGCTCGGGACAGGGCTACAATGAGCAGTTCTTC	CSPSSGQGYNEQFF
TRBV20-1	TRBD2	TRBJ2-1	many	22	TGCAGTGCTATATCGGGTAGACGGACTAGCGGTTTTCCTTCGAGCTCCTACAATGAGCAGTTCTTC	CSAISGRRTSGFPSSSYNEQFF
TRBV10-3	.	TRBJ1-5	many	14	TGTGCCATCAGTGAGGGGAAGGGGAATCAGCCCCAGCATTTT	CAISEGKGNQPQHF
TRBV7-9	TRBD1	TRBJ2-2	many	16	TGTGCCAGCACCTCCATGGACAGGGGGCTGTCCGGGGAGCTGTTTTTT	CASTSMDRGLSGELFF
TRBV12-3/TRBV12-4	TRBD2	TRBJ2-2	many	13	TGTGCCATCCGGGGACTAGCTGCCGGGGAGCTGTTTTTT	CAIRGLAAGELFF
TRBV29-1	.	TRBJ2-3	few	13	TGCAGCGTTGACTCAGGGCTCACAGATACGCAGTATTTT	CSVDSGLTDTQYF
TRBV5-1	TRBD1	TRBJ2-2	.	14	TGCGCCAGCAGTACAGGGGGCGACACCGGGGAGCTGTTTTTT	CASSTGGDTGELFF
TRBV12-3/TRBV12-4	.	TRBJ1-2	few	13	TGTGCCAGCAAGATGGAGGGTAACTATGGCTACACCTTC	CASKMEGNYGYTF
TRBV20-1	TRBD1	TRBJ2-1	few	14	TGCAGTGCCCCAAGACAGGGGGCGAGTAATGAGCAGTTCTTC	CSAPRQGASNEQFF
TRBV28	.	TRBJ1-3	.	15	TGTGCCAGCAGTTTATTCAGGGTCTCTGGAAACACCATATATTTT	CASSLFRVSGNTIYF
TRBV4-2	TRBD1	TRBJ1-2	few	15	TGTGCCAGCAGCTTAACCGGGACAGGGGATACGGGCTACACCTTC	CASSLTGTGDTGYTF
TRBV3-1	.	TRBJ1-4	few	11	TGTGCCAGCAGCCAAAGGGAAAAACTGTTTTTT	CASSQREKLFF
TRBV5-1	TRBD1	TRBJ1-1	.	15	TGCGCCAGCAGCTCCGCCGGGACAGCTAACACTGAAGCTTTCTTT	CASSSAGTANTEAFF
TRBV20-1	.	TRBJ2-2	.	14	TGCAGTGCTAGAGACAGCGGGAACACCGGGGAGCTGTTTTTT	CSARDSGNTGELFF
TRBV10-3	.	TRBJ2-3	.	17	TGTGCCATCAGTGAGTCGGAGGTGGGGGCTGACTCAGATACGCAGTATTTT	CAISESEVGADSDTQYF
TRBV12-3/TRBV12-4	TRBD1	TRBJ1-5	.	17	TGTGCCAGCAGTTTTGACACAGGGGTCAATAGCAATCAGCCCCAGCATTTT	CASSFDTGVNSNQPQHF
TRBV12-3/TRBV12-4	.	TRBJ2-7	.	12	TGTGCCAGCAGTGGGACAAACTACGAGCAGTACTTC	CASSGTNYEQYF
TRBV6-2/TRBV6-3	TRBD2	TRBJ2-1	many	15	TGTGCCAGCAGTAAAAGCGGGGGGCCCTACAATGAGCAGTTCTTC	CASSKSGGPYNEQFF
TRBV18	.	TRBJ2-5	many	14	TGTGCCAGCTACCCTCGGGACAAAGGGAAGACCCAGTACTTC	CASYPRDKGKTQYF
TRBV10-3	.	TRBJ2-1	.	16	TGTGCCATCAGTGGGTTGACAGAGAGCTCCTACAATGAGCAGTTCTTC	CAISGLTESSYNEQFF
TRBV7-8	.	TRBJ2-3	.	16	TGTGCCAGCAGCTTGGTTGGGGACTTTGGCACAGATACGCAGTATTTT	CASSLVGDFGTDTQYF
TRBV20-1	.	TRBJ2-1	.	15	TGCAGTGCTAGAGTGGAAGGGAGAGCTTACAATGAGCAGTTCTTC	CSARVEGRAYNEQFF
TRBV6-5	.	TRBJ2-7	.	15	TGTGCCAGCAGTAACGGACTACCAGGTTACTACGAGCAGTACTTC	CASSNGLPGYYEQYF
TRBV7-9	.	TRBJ2-3	many	15	TGTGCCAGCAGCTTAGCGGGGGGGACAATCCATACGCAGTATTTT	CASSLAGGTIHTQYF
TRBV7-2	.	TRBJ1-1	few	14	TGTGCCAGCAGCTACCAAACAGAGAACACTGAAGCTTTCTTT	CASSYQTENTEAFF
TRBV12-3/TRBV12-4	TRBD1	TRBJ1-2	.	16	TGTGCCAGCAGTCCCGACAGGGGGCGGTTATCGGTTGGCTACACCTTC	CASSPDRGRLSVGYTF
TRBV9	TRBD2	TRBJ2-5	few	17	TGTGCCAGCAGCCCGCCGAGGGCTAGCGGGAGGGATGAGACCCAGTACTTC	CASSPPRASGRDETQYF
TRBV7-9	.	TRBJ2-7	few	12	TGTGCCAGCAGCTCCCCTGAGAGGGAGCAGTACTTC	CASSSPEREQYF
TRBV12-3/TRBV12-4	.	TRBJ1-1	few	14	TGTGCCAGCCACCGTAGTACAGGGAACACTGAAGCTTTCTTT	CASHRSTGNTEAFF
TRBV29-1	TRBD2	TRBJ2-1	.	16	TGCAGCGTTGAAGGACTTCCTAGCGGGAGAAAGAATGAGCAGTTCTTC	CSVEGLPSGRKNEQFF
TRBV20-1	.	TRBJ2-1	.	14	TGCAGTGCTAGAGACCCCCGGACTGGGAATGAGCAGTTCTTC	CSARDPRTGNEQFF
TRBV7-9	.	TRBJ1-1	.	14	TGTGCCAGCAGCTTGGACACCCTGAACACTGAAGCTTTCTTT	CASSLDTLNTEAFF
TRBV4-3	.	TRBJ2-3	many	14	TGCGCCAGCAGCCAAGATCCCACCACAGATACGCAGTATTTT	CASSQDPTTDTQYF
TRBV5-1	TRBD1	TRBJ2-1	few	14	TGCGCCAGCCGGTCCTACAGGGGGAACAATGAGCAGTTCTTC	CASRSYRGNNEQFF
TRBV9	.	TRBJ2-3	.	13	TGTGCCAGCAGCCAATCTAATGCAGATACGCAGTATTTT	CASSQSNADTQYF